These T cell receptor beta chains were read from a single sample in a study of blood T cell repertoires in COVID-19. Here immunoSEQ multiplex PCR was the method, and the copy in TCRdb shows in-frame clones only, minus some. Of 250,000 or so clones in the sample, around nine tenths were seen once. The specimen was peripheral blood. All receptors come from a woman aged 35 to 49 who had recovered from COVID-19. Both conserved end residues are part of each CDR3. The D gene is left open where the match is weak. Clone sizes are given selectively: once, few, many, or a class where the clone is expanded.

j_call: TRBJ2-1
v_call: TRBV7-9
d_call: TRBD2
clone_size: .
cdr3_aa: CASSGTSGSDNEQFF
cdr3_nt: TGTGCCAGCAGCGGGACTAGCGGGAGTGACAATGAGCAGTTCTTC

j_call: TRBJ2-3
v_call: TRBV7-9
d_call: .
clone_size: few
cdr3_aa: CASSPGRDISADTQYF
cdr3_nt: TGTGCCAGCAGCCCCGGACGGGACATTTCCGCAGATACGCAGTATTTT

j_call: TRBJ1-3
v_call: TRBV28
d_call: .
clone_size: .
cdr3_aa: CATNPVSWSSGNTIYF
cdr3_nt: TGTGCCACCAACCCAGTATCCTGGAGCTCTGGAAACACCATATATTTT

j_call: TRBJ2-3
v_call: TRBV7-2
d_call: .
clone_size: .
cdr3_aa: CASSLSPRDTQYF
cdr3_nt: TGTGCCAGCAGCCTCTCTCCTAGAGATACGCAGTATTTT

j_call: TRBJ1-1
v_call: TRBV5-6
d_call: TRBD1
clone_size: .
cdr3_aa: CASSLMGTVPEAFF
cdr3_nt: TGTGCCAGCAGCTTGATGGGGACAGTCCCTGAAGCTTTCTTT

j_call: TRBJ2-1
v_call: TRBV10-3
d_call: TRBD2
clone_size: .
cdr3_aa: CAISESPLADYNEQFF
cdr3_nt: TGTGCCATCAGTGAGTCGCCGCTAGCGGACTACAATGAGCAGTTCTTC

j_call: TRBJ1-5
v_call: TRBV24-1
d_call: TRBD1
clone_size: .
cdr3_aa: CATSTGTGNQPQHF
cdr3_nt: TGTGCCACCAGTACCGGGACAGGGAATCAGCCCCAGCATTTT

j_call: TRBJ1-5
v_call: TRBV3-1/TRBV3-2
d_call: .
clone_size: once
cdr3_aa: CASSQGGLNQPQHF
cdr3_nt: TGTGCCAGCAGCCAGGGGGGATTGAATCAGCCCCAGCATTTT

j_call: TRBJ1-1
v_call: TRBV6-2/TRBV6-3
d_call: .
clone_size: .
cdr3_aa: CASSYPRGLGSGPTEAFF
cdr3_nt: TGTGCCAGCAGTTACCCTAGGGGCCTGGGAAGCGGGCCCACTGAAGCTTTCTTT

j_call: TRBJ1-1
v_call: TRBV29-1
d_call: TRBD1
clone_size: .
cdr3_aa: CSVEAKLNRDREAFF
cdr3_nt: TGCAGCGTTGAAGCTAAACTCAACCGGGACAGGGAAGCTTTCTTT

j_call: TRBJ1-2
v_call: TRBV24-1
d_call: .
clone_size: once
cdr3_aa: CATSDSDRNYGYTF
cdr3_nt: TGTGCCACCAGTGACTCCGACAGAAACTATGGCTACACCTTC

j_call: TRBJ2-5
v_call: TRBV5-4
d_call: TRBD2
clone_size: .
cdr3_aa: CASSSRLAGGRETQYF
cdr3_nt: TGTGCCAGCAGTTCCCGACTAGCGGGAGGGCGGGAGACCCAGTACTTC

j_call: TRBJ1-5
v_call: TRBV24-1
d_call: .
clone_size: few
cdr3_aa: CATSDSAPAISNQPQHF
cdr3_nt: TGTGCCACCAGTGATAGCGCCCCGGCCATTAGCAATCAGCCCCAGCATTTT

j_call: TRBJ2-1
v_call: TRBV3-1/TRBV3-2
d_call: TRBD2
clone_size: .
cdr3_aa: CASSPATGTSGYNEQFF
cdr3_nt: TGTGCCAGCAGCCCCGCGACCGGGACTAGCGGATACAATGAGCAGTTCTTC

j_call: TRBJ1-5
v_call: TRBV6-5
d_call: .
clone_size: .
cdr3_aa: CASSYPREGNQPQHF
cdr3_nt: TGTGCCAGCAGTTACCCCAGGGAGGGCAATCAGCCCCAGCATTTT

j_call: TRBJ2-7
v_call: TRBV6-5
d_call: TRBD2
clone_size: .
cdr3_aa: CASSYSGLAAYEQYF
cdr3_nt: TGTGCCAGCAGTTACTCGGGACTAGCGGCCTACGAGCAGTACTTC

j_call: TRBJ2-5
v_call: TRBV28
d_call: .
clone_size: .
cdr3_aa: CASRQANPRETQYF
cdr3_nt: TGTGCCAGCAGGCAGGCCAACCCACGGGAGACCCAGTACTTC

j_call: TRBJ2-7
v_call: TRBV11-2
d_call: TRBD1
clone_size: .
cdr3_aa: CASSLSGQGTEQYF
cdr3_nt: TGTGCCAGCAGCTTAAGTGGACAGGGGACCGAGCAGTACTTC

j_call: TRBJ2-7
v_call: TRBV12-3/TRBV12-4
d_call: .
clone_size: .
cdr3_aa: CASSQRDTPYF
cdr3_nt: TGTGCCAGCAGTCAACGGGACACCCCATACTTC

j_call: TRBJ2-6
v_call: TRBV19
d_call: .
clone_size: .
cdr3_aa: CASSIAGSGANVLTF
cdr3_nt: TGTGCCAGTAGTATAGCCGGCTCTGGGGCCAACGTCCTGACTTTC

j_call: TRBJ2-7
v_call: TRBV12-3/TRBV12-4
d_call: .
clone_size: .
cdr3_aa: CASSFGPYEQYF
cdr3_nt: TGTGCCAGCAGTTTTGGGCCCTACGAGCAGTACTTC

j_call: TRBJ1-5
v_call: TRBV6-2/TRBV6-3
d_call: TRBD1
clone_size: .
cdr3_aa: CASSPRQGGGNQPQHF
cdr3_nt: TGTGCCAGCAGCCCCCGACAGGGCGGGGGCAATCAGCCCCAGCATTTT

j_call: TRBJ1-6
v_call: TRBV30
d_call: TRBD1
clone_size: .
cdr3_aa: CAWRRTGDNSPLHF
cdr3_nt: TGTGCCTGGAGACGCACAGGGGATAATTCACCCCTCCACTTT

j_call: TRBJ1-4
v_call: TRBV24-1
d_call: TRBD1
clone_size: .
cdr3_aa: CATSEGRTGFGNEKLFF
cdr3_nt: TGTGCCACCAGTGAGGGACGGACAGGGTTCGGGAATGAAAAACTGTTTTTT

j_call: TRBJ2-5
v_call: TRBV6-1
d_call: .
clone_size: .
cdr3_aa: CASSEGFGTWETQYF
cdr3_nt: TGTGCCAGCAGTGAAGGGTTTGGCACCTGGGAGACCCAGTACTTC

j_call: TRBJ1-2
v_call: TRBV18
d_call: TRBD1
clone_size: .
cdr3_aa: CASSSGQGYGYTF
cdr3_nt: TGTGCCAGCTCATCGGGACAGGGGTATGGCTACACCTTC

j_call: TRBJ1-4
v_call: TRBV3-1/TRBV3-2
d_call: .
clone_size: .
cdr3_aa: CASSLRRGGWEKLFF
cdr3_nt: TGTGCCAGCAGCCTCCGGAGGGGGGGGTGGGAAAAACTGTTTTTT

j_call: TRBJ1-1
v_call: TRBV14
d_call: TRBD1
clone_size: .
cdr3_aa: CASRSWQGAGSTEAFF
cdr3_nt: TGTGCCAGCAGATCGTGGCAGGGGGCCGGGAGCACTGAAGCTTTCTTT

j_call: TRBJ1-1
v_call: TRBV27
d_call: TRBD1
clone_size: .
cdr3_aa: CASSLRPGTGLAKAFF
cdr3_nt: TGTGCCAGCAGTTTAAGGCCCGGGACAGGGTTGGCTAAGGCTTTCTTT

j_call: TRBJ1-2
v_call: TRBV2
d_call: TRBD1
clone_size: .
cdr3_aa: CASREGWDRGKGHYGYTF
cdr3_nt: TGTGCCAGCAGGGAGGGTTGGGACAGGGGTAAGGGACACTATGGCTACACCTTC

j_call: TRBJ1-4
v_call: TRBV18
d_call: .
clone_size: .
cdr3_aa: CASSPNQNEKLFF
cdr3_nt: TGTGCCAGCTCACCGAATCAGAATGAAAAACTGTTTTTT

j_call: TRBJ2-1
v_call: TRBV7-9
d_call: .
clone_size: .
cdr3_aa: CASSLVASGNEQFF
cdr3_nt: TGTGCCAGCAGCTTAGTAGCCAGCGGCAATGAGCAGTTCTTC

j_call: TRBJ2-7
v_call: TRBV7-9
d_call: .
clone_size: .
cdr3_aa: CASSSTRVPKYEQYF
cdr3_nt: TGTGCCAGCAGCTCCACCCGGGTCCCCAAATACGAGCAGTACTTC

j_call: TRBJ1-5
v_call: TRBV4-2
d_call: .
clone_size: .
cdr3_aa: CASSQEGGRVGQPQHF
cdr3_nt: TGTGCCAGCAGCCAAGAGGGGGGGAGGGTCGGACAGCCCCAGCATTTT

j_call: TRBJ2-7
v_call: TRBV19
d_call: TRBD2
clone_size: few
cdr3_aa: CASSIDGLAGGGEQYF
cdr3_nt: TGTGCCAGTAGTATAGACGGACTAGCGGGAGGCGGGGAGCAGTACTTC

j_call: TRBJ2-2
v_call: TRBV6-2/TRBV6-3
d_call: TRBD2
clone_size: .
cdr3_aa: CASSYSRGGTGELFF
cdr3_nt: TGTGCCAGCAGTTACTCGCGGGGGGGCACCGGGGAGCTGTTTTTT

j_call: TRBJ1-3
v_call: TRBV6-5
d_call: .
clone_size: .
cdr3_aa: CASRGGDTIYF
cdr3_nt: TGTGCCAGCAGGGGGGGAGACACCATATATTTT

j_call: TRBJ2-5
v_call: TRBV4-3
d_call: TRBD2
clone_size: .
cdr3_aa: CASSPNGVAGGGETQYF
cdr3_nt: TGCGCCAGCAGCCCCAACGGGGTAGCGGGAGGCGGGGAGACCCAGTACTTC

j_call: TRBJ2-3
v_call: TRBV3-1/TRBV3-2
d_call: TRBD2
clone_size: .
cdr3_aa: CASTGLVASDTQYF
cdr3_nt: TGTGCCAGCACGGGACTAGTAGCAAGCGATACGCAGTATTTT

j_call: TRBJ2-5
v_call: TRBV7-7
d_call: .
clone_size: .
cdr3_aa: CASSLGAGRTMGTQYF
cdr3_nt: TGTGCCAGCAGCTTAGGGGCGGGACGCACGATGGGGACCCAGTACTTC

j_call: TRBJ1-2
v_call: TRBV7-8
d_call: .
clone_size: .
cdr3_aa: CASSLGRSPNYGYTF
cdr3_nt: TGTGCCAGCAGCTTAGGGCGGTCGCCCAACTATGGCTACACCTTC